These 7 T cell receptor beta chains originate from one sample sequenced in a study of T cell responses to AZD1222 COVID-19 vaccine. Generated by immunoSEQ multiplex PCR, the TCRdb table keeps only in-frame clones and is missing some. The table records 110,000 to 150,000 clones, over 90% of them present only once. Source: peripheral blood, taken on day 0 of AZD1222 vaccination. The source of these receptors is an adult in good health.

The rearrangement joins TRBV5-5 to TRBJ1-2, with D uncertain. Per the germline V gene, CDR1 is SGHKS and CDR2 is YYEKEE (reference sequence). V dropped 0 bases and J dropped 4 bases, with 7 bases sitting between them. This CDR3 comprises 13 residues. The CDR3 nucleotides read TGTGCCAGCAGCTTGGTTAGGAGCTATGGCTACACCTTC. Amino acid sequence: CASSLVRSYGYTF.

The chain joins TRBV6-5 to TRBJ2-1; 11 bases match TRBD2. Germline lookup yields CDR1 MNHEY and CDR2 SVGAGI. This CDR3 has 13 residues. After removal of 6 bases from V and 5 bases from J, the junction contained 0 bases not matched to a gene. CDR3 sequence (DNA): TGTGCCAGCAGACTAGCGGGGGACAATGAGCAGTTCTTC. Translated, it gives CASRLAGDNEQFF.

The chain uses TRBV7-9 and TRBJ2-3, with 10 bases lining up with TRBD2. The CDR3 consists of 18 residues. The V segment lost 1 base and the J segment 6 bases; nucleotides outside the gene matches: 13. The V gene's germline CDR1 is SEHNR and CDR2 FQNEAQ (reference sequence). In DNA, the CDR3 is TGTGCCAGCAGCTTAGAAGGACTAGCGGAAACTTCGGGGGATACGCAGTATTTT. Encoded protein: CASSLEGLAETSGDTQYF.

The chain carries TRBV12-3 or TRBV12-4 and TRBJ2-5, with 10 bases aligning to TRBD2. The CDR3 runs to 13 residues. The ends lost 5 bases at V and 5 bases at J; junction bases unmatched: 2. The CDR3 DNA sequence: TGTGCCAGCAGTCCGGGACTAGCGGAGACCCAGTACTTC. It codes for CASSPGLAETQYF.

This rearrangement joins TRBV19 to TRBJ1-1; 7 bases are shared with TRBD1. Germline V gene data show CDR1 as LNHDA and CDR2 as SQIVND (reference sequence). The CDR3 runs 17 residues. The ends lost 3 bases at V and 4 bases at J; junction bases unmatched: 14. CDR3: CASSIGQGGFLSTEAFF. The CDR3 coding sequence is TGTGCCAGTAGTATTGGGCAGGGGGGTTTTTTGAGCACTGAAGCTTTCTTT.

This clone came up once. The chain employs TRBV24-1 and TRBJ2-1, with D hard to call. Trimming left V 4 bases short and J 12 bases short, with 12 bases between. Germline values: CDR1 KGHDR, CDR2 SFDVKD. The CDR3 has 12 residues. The CDR3 spells CATSDRYSMQFF. The CDR3 region has the DNA TGTGCCACCAGTGACCGATACAGTATGCAGTTCTTC.

This chain joins TRBV10-2 and TRBJ1-3; D is uncertain. The CDR3 is 14 residues long. Trimming took 3 bases from V and 4 from J, leaving 10 bases between them. Germline CDR1 WSHSY, CDR2 SAAADI. The CDR3 is CASSERGFGNTIYF. The CDR3 nucleotides read TGCGCCAGCAGTGAAAGAGGGTTCGGAAACACCATATATTTT.